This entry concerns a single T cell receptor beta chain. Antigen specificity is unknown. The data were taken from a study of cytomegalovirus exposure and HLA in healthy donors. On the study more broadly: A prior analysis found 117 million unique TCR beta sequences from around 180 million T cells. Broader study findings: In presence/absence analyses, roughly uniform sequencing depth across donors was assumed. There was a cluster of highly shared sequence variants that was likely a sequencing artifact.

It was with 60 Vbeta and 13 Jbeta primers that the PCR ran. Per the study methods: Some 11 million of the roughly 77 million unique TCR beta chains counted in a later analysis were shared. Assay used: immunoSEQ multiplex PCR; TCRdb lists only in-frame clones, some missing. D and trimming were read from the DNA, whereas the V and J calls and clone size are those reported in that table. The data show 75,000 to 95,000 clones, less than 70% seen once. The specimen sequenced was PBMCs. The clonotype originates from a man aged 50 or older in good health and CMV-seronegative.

The CDR3 loop is CASSFLAGGQGGELFF. The DNA of the CDR3 is TGTGCCAGCAGCTTCTTAGCGGGGGGGCAAGGCGGGGAGCTGTTTTTT. V gene TRBV7-2 combines with J gene TRBJ2-2; TRBD2 aligns across 11 bases. From germline, CDR1 is SGHTA and CDR2 FQGNSA. CDR3 length: 16 amino acids. V dropped 3 bases and J dropped 7; count of bases not matched to a gene: 7.